This T cell receptor beta chain was identified in a study of blood T cells in healthy people across ages. Notes on the study in general: As age increased, TCR beta diversity per million T cells fell in a roughly linear fashion.

For the second PCR, which ran for 7 to 11 cycles, a sample-barcoded 5' primer and a J-beta primer mix were used. TCRdb ran MiXCR on the 5' RACE reads and lists one entry per CDR3 protein. Of approximately 400,000 distinct CDR3 sequences listed, 52% are singletons. Germline CDR1 is LGHNA and CDR2 is YSLEER. The CDR3 totals 13 residues. Of note for this clonotype: As yet, its antigen is unknown. One end of the junction is discordant with germline, which a read error may explain.

V gene TRBV4-3 combines with J gene TRBJ1-2; tentative D call: TRBD1 (6 bases). The material sequenced was blood. The receptor was isolated from a man between 60 and 75 years old in good health. Here the CDR3 DNA reads TGCGCCAGCAACCAAGGACAGAACTATGGCTACACCTTC. Its protein is CASNQGQNYGYTF.